A single sample gave rise to the 19 T cell receptor beta chains below, sequenced in a study of T cells in Graves' hyperthyroidism and ophthalmopathy. Amplified TCR beta CDR3 regions came from RNA transcripts. In the first-round RT-PCR of the TCR CDR3, the HTBI primer set was used. TCRdb re-called the multiplex PCR reads with MiXCR, one entry per CDR3 protein. The profile shows under 400,000 distinct CDR3 sequences, approximately 13% of them singletons. Sequenced material: blood. These receptors all come from a woman younger than 30 with Graves' hyperthyroidism.

The CDR3 sequence is CATSGRKGLGDQPQHF. CDR3 DNA: TGTGCGACAAGCGGGCGAAAAGGACTGGGTGATCAGCCCCAGCATTTT. The chain combines TRBV28 with TRBJ1-5; no reliable D call. This CDR3 contains 16 residues. CDR1 is MDHEN, CDR2 SYDVKM, per germline.

This chain joins TRBV19 and TRBJ1-1; TRBD1 is a possible D gene (6 bases). The germline V gene has CDR1 LNHDA and CDR2 SQIVND (reference sequence). The CDR3 contains 15 residues. Trimming shortened V by 0 bases and J by 2 bases, and 10 bases separated the two germline ends. CDR3 sequence: CASSIEGTQNTEAFF. The DNA of the CDR3 is TGTGCCAGTAGTATAGAAGGGACACAAAACACTGAAGCTTTCTTT. The variable domain in full, completed from reference TRBV19 and TRBJ1-1, reads DGGITQSPKYLFRKEGQNVTLSCEQNLNHDAMYWYRQDPGQGLRLIYYSQIVNDFQKGDIAEGYSVSREKKESFPLTVTSAQKNPTAFYLCASSIEGTQNTEAFFGQGTRLTVV.

The chain couples TRBV7-9 to TRBJ1-2; TRBD1 is a possible D gene (5 bases). Germline CDR1 SEHNR, CDR2 FQNEAQ (reference sequence). The CDR3 runs 16 residues. V was shortened by 2 bases and J by 3 bases, with 16 bases between the two germline ends. The chain's CDR3 is CASSLRGPERYYGYTF. In DNA form, the CDR3 reads TGTGCCAGCAGCTTAAGGGGACCGGAGAGGTACTATGGCTACACCTTC.

In its sample, this clonotype was seen many times. This chain uses TRBV7-3 with TRBJ2-1, with D possibly matching TRBD2 (6 bases). Trimming took 2 bases from V and 8 from J, leaving 16 bases between them. The CDR3 consists of 15 residues. The germline CDR1 and CDR2 sequences are SGHTA and FQGTGA. CDR3 region: CASSLLGGTIDEQFF. Written as DNA, the CDR3 is TGTGCCAGCAGCTTACTTGGCGGGACCATAGATGAGCAGTTCTTC.

This clonotype was seen a handful of times. The chain couples TRBV19 to TRBJ1-1; D is perhaps TRBD1 (5 bases). The germline V gene has CDR1 LNHDA and CDR2 SQIVND (reference sequence). CDR3 length: 14 amino acids. V gave up 10 bases and J gave up 5 bases, with 20 bases separating them. The CDR3: CATTLRGKGTEAFF. CDR3 sequence (DNA): TGTGCCACTACTCTCCGGGGCAAGGGAACTGAAGCTTTCTTT.

This clonotype was observed many times. This CDR3 reads CASSIGKSTDTQYF. The DNA of the CDR3 is TGTGCCAGTAGTATCGGGAAAAGCACAGATACGCAGTATTTT. The chain carries TRBV19 and TRBJ2-3; D may be TRBD2 (5 bases). V lost 3 bases and J lost 0, with 7 bases in between. This CDR3 region has 14 residues. CDR1 and CDR2 from the germline V gene are LNHDA and SQIVND (reference sequence).

In this sample, this clonotype turned up many times. V usage is TRBV27 and J usage is TRBJ1-6; D gene ambiguous. CDR1 and CDR2 (germline): MNHEY, SMNVEV (reference sequence). The V end lost 4 bases, the J end lost 7 bases, and 14 bases lay between the germline ends. This CDR3 comprises 15 residues. The chain's CDR3 is CASSSLWGVNSPLHF. In DNA form, the CDR3 reads TGTGCCAGCAGTTCTCTTTGGGGAGTGAATTCACCCCTCCACTTT.

This clonotype was detected ten times or more. This chain links TRBV2 with TRBJ2-2; 7 bases are a match to TRBD1. The CDR3 totals 16 residues. V was pared by 1 base and J by 7 bases, with 9 bases of the junction left unmatched. Germline CDR1 SNHLY, CDR2 FYNNEI. The CDR3 spells CASSEDRGYLGGELFF. For the CDR3, the DNA is TGTGCCAGCAGTGAAGACAGGGGCTACCTTGGCGGGGAGCTGTTTTTT.

This clonotype has just a few counts. This sequence joins TRBV10-3 and TRBJ1-2, with TRBD1 as a possible D gene (6 bases). Germline-derived CDR1 and CDR2 are ENHRY and SYGVKD. The CDR3 covers 11 residues. Trimming took off 7 bases at V and 4 bases at J, with 7 bases between the two ends. CDR3 nucleotides: TGTGCCATCAAGGGGGGCTATGGCTACACCTTC. It specifies CAIKGGYGYTF.

In this sample, this clonotype turned up a few times. One base away lies a much larger clone, so this may be a sequencing read error. This chain joins TRBV6-2 or TRBV6-3 and TRBJ1-1; D gene uncertain. The V gene lost 6 bases and the J gene lost 5 bases, with 7 bases spanning the gap. This CDR3 has 11 amino acids. The germline CDR1 and CDR2 sequences are MNHEY and SVGEGT. This chain's CDR3 is CASRDWTEAFF. For the CDR3, the DNA is TGTGCCAGCAGGGACTGGACTGAAGCTTTCTTT.

The V call is TRBV7-9, the J call TRBJ2-7; TRBD1 matches 7 bases. This CDR3 has 16 residues. Germline lookup yields CDR1 SEHNR and CDR2 FQNEAQ (reference sequence). V lost 2 bases to trimming and J lost 0 bases; unmatched junction nucleotides: 7. The DNA of the CDR3 is TGTGCCAGCAGCTTATCTACAGGGGCCAGCTCCTACGAGCAGTACTTC. The encoded protein is CASSLSTGASSYEQYF.

This clonotype has ten or more counts. CDR3 residues: CASSQVGLAEKETQYF. The CDR3 DNA sequence: TGCGCCAGCAGCCAAGTCGGACTAGCGGAAAAAGAGACCCAGTACTTC. The gene calls are TRBV4-1 and TRBJ2-5; TRBD2 matches 10 bases. Germline V gives CDR1 MGHRA, CDR2 YSYEKL. The CDR3 has 16 residues. Losses at the gene ends were 1 base for V and 3 bases for J; bases not matched to a gene: 5.

This clonotype was seen a single time. The V call is TRBV28, the J call TRBJ2-2, with TRBD1 matching over 10 bases. Germline values: CDR1 MDHEN, CDR2 SYDVKM. The CDR3 contains 17 residues. Trimming removed 5 bases from V and 3 bases from J; junction bases left unmatched: 9. CDR3 bases: TGTGCCAGCAGTCCCCGGACAGGGGGGGGGGACACCGGGGAGCTGTTTTTT. Protein sequence: CASSPRTGGGDTGELFF.

This clonotype was seen ten or more times. The CDR3 DNA sequence: TGTGCCAGCAACACGGGAAACACCGGGGAGCTGTTTTTT. It is translated as CASNTGNTGELFF. The chain carries TRBV9 and TRBJ2-2; D perhaps matches TRBD2 (5 bases). CDR3 length: 13 residues. CDR1 SGDLS and CDR2 YYNGEE come from the germline V gene. Trimming removed 6 bases at V and 2 bases at J, with 8 bases between.

In this sample, this clonotype turned up many times. The V and J genes are TRBV7-2 and TRBJ1-2; 7 bases align to TRBD1. Trimming cost V 5 bases and J 3 bases; bases outside gene matches: 9. Germline V gives CDR1 SGHTA, CDR2 FQGNSA. This CDR3 comprises 15 residues. In nucleotides, the CDR3 is TGTGCCAGCAGCACCTACTCCCAGGGGGACTATGGCTACACCTTC. Its translation is CASSTYSQGDYGYTF.

V gene TRBV12-3 or TRBV12-4 combines with J gene TRBJ2-7; D remains ambiguous. TRBJ2-1 explains the end of the DNA better; the J call may be wrong. The CDR3 is made up of 12 amino acids. This CDR3 reads CASSYGRYEQFF. CDR3 DNA: TGTGCCAGCAGCTACGGGCGGTACGAGCAGTTCTTC.

The V and J genes are TRBV5-1 and TRBJ2-1, with 8 bases identical to TRBD1. Germline CDR1 reads SGHRS; CDR2 reads YFSETQ. The CDR3 sequence is 12 residues long. The trim removed 5 bases at V and 8 bases at J, leaving 3 bases unmatched. The CDR3 nucleotides read TGCGCCAGCAGACTGACAGGGGATGAGCAGTTCTTC. This codes for CASRLTGDEQFF. The entire variable domain, with the rest obtained from reference TRBV5-1 and TRBJ2-1, is as follows: KAGVTQTPRYLIKTRGQQVTLSCSPISGHRSVSWYQQTPGQGLQFLFEYFSETQRNKGNFPGRFSGRQFSNSRSEMNVSTLELGDSALYLCASRLTGDEQFFGPGTRLTVL.

This clonotype appeared many times. The rearrangement joins TRBV28 to TRBJ1-5; 8 bases align to TRBD1. CDR3 length equals 14 residues. Germline V CDR1 and CDR2: MDHEN, SYDVKM. V lost 5 bases and J lost 7; bases outside the gene matches: 7. The CDR3 sequence: CASSPQGAGQPQHF. The CDR3 DNA reads as TGTGCCAGCAGTCCTCAGGGGGCGGGACAGCCCCAGCATTTT. The whole variable domain, remainder taken from reference TRBV28 and TRBJ1-5, is DVKVTQSSRYLVKRTGEKVFLECVQDMDHENMFWYRQDPGLGLRLIYFSYDVKMKEKGDIPEGYSVSREKKERFSLILESASTNQTSMYLCASSPQGAGQPQHFGDGTRLSIL.

This clonotype was observed at least ten times. The chain recombines TRBV27 with TRBJ2-7; 9 positions match TRBD1. The length of the CDR3 is 17 residues. Germline-derived CDR1 and CDR2 are MNHEY and SMNVEV (reference sequence). V trimming: 4 bases; J trimming: 3 bases; junction bases outside the gene matches: 13. The CDR3 is CASSSTINRGQSYEQYF. The DNA of the CDR3 is TGTGCCAGCAGTTCAACTATAAACAGGGGGCAGAGCTACGAGCAGTACTTC.